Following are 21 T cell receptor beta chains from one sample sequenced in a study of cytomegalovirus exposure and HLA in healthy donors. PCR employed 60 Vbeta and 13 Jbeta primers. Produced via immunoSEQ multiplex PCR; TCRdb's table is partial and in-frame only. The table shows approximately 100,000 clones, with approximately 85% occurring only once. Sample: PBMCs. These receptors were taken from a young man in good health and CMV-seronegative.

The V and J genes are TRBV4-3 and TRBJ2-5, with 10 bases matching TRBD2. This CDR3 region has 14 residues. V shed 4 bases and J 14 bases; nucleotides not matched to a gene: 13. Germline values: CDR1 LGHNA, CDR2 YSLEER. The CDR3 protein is CASSPQREGLVRYF. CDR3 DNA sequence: TGCGCCAGCAGCCCCCAGCGGGAGGGCCTAGTCCGTTACTTC.

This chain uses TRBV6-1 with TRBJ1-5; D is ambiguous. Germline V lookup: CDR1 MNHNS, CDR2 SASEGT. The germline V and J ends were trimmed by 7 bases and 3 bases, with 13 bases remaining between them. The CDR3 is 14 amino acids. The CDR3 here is CASTRRRDNQPQHF. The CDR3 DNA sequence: TGTGCCAGCACGAGGCGGAGAGACAATCAGCCCCAGCATTTT.

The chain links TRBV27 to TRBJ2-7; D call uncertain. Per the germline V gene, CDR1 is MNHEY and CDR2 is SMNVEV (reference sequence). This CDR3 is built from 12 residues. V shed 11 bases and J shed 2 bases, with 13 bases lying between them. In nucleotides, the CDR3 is TGTGCCCACGGTCCAGGCCCCTACGAGCAGTACTTC. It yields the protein CAHGPGPYEQYF.

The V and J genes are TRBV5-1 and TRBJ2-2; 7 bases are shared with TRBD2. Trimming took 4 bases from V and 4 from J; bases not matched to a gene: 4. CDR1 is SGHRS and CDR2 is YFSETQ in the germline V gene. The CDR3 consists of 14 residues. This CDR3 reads CASSGGGPTGELFF. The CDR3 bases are TGCGCCAGCAGCGGGGGGGGACCCACCGGGGAGCTGTTTTTT.

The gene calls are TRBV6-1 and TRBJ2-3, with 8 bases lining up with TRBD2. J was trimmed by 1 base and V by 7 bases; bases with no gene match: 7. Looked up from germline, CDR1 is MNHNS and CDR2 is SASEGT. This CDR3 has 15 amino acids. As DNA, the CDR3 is TGTGCCAGCATGGCGGGAGGTCAAGGCACAGATACGCAGTATTTT. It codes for CASMAGGQGTDTQYF.

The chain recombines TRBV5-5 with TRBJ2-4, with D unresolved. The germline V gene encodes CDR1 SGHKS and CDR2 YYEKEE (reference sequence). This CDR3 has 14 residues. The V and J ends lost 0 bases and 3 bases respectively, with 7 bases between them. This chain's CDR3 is CASSLDTDKNIQYF. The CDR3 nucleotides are TGTGCCAGCAGCTTGGATACAGACAAAAACATTCAGTACTTC.

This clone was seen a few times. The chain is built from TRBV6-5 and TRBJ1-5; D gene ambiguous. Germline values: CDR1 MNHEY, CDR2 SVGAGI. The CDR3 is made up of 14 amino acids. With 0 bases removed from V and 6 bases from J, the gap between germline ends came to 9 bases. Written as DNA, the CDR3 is TGTGCCAGCAGTTACTCAGGAGAGGTTCAGCCCCAGCATTTT. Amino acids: CASSYSGEVQPQHF.

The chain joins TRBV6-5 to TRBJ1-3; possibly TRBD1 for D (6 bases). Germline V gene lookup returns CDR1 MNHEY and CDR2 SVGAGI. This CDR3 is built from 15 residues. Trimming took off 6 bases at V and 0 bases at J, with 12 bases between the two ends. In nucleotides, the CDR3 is TGTGCCAGCAGCCGCAGGGGTTCCTCTGGAAACACCATATATTTT. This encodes CASSRRGSSGNTIYF.

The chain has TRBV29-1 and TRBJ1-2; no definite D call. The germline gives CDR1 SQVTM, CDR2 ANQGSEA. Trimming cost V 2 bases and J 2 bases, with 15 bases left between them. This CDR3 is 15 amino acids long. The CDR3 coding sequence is TGCAGCGTTGAAATTTGGCAGCCTAGGAACTATGGCTACACCTTC. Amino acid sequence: CSVEIWQPRNYGYTF.

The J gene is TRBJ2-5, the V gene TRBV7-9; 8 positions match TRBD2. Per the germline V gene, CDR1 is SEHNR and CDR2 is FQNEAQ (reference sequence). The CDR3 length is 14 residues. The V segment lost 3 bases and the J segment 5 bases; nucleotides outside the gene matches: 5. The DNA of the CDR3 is TGTGCCAGCAGCTTTCTGTCTAGCGGGGAGACCCAGTACTTC. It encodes CASSFLSSGETQYF.

This chain's CDR3 is CASSWPKGGGSQGKNIQYF. The CDR3 DNA is TGTGCCAGCAGTTGGCCGAAGGGAGGCGGGAGCCAAGGCAAAAACATTCAGTACTTC. The chain joins TRBV28 to TRBJ2-4; 7 bases agree with TRBD2. The ends lost 4 bases at V and 3 bases at J; junction bases unmatched: 18. Looked up from germline, CDR1 is MDHEN and CDR2 is SYDVKM. The CDR3 is 19 amino acids.

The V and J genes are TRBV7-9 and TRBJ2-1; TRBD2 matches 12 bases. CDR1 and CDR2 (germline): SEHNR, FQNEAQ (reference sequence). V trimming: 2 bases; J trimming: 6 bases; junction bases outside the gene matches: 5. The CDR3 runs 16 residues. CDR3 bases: TGTGCCAGCAGCTTAAGCGGACTAGCGGGGATCAATGAGCAGTTCTTC. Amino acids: CASSLSGLAGINEQFF.

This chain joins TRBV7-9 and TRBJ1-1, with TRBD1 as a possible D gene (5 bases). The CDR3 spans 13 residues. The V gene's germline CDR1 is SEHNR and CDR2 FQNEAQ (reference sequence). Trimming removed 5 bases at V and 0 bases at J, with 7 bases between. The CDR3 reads CASSMTVNTEAFF. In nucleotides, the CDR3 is TGTGCCAGCAGCATGACAGTGAACACTGAAGCTTTCTTT.

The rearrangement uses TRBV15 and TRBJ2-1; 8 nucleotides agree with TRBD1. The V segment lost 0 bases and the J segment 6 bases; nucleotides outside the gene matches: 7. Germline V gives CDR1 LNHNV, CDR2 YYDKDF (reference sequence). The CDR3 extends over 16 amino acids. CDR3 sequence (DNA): TGTGCCACCAGCAGAGATCGGGACAGGAGTATCAATGAGCAGTTCTTC. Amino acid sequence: CATSRDRDRSINEQFF.

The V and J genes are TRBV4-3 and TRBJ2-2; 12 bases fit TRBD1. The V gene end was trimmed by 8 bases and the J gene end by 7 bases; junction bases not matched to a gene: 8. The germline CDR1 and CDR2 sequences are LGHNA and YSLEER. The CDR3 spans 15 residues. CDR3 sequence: CASARGQGAVGELFF. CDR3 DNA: TGCGCCAGCGCACGGGGACAGGGGGCCGTCGGGGAGCTGTTTTTT.

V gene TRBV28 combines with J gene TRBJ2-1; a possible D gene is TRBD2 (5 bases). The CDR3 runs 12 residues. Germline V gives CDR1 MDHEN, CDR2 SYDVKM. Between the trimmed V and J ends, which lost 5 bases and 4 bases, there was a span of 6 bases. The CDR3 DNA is TGTGCCAGCAGTCGGAGGTACAATGAGCAGTTCTTC. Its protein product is CASSRRYNEQFF.

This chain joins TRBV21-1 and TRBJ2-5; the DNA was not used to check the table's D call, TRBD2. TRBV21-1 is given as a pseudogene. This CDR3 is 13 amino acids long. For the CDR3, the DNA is TGTGCCAGCAGCGCCGGAGGTGGAGAGACCCAGTACTTC. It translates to CASSAGGGETQYF.

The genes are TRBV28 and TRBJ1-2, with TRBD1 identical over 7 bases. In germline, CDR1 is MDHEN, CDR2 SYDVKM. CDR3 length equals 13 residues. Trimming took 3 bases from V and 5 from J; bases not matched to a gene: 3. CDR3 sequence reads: CASSLGTEYGYTF. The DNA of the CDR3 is TGTGCCAGCAGTTTGGGGACAGAGTATGGCTACACCTTC.

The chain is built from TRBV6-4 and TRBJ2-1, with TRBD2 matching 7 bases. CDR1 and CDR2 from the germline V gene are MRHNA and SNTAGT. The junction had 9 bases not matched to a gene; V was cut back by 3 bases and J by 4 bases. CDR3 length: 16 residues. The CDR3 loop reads CASSEDGSGSYNEQFF. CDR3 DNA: TGTGCCAGCAGTGAGGATGGTAGCGGGTCGTACAATGAGCAGTTCTTC.

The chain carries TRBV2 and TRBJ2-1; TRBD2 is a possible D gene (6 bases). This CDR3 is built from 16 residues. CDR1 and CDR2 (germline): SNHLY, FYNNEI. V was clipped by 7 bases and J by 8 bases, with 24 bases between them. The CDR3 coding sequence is TGTGCCAGCATTCGCGGGGCCCCGACGGGGGTGGATGAGCAGTTCTTC. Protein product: CASIRGAPTGVDEQFF. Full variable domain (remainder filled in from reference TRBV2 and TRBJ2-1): EPEVTQTPSHQVTQMGQEVILRCVPISNHLYFYWYRQILGQKVEFLVSFYNNEISEKSEIFDDQFSVERPDGSNFTLKIRSTKLEDSAMYFCASIRGAPTGVDEQFFGPGTRLTVL.

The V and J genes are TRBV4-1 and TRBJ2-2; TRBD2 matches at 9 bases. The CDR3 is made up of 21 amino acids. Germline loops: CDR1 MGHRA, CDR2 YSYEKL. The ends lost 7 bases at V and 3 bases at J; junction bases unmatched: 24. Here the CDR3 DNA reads TGCGCCAGCACCATGAGCTATATGATTCAGCGGGAGGTCACGGACACCGGGGAGCTGTTTTTT. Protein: CASTMSYMIQREVTDTGELFF.